Presented here are 28 T cell receptor beta chains from one specimen sequenced in a study of prognosis after radiotherapy for stage I lung cancer (TCRdb year 2021). The sequencing machine was an Illumina HiSeq 3000. The TCR beta CDR3 region was amplified from genomic DNA by two rounds of multiplex PCR. The first PCR round used primers specific to each TRBV and TRBJ gene, with sequences filed in Chinese patent CN105087789A. The public sequencing data were trimmed at Q25 with fastp and processed into clonotypes with MiXCR by TCRdb, which kept only in-frame beta chains. Identical CDR3 proteins give one entry, which carries the most common genes and DNA. Within this sample are over 14,000 distinct CDR3 sequences, with 56% of them counted one time only. Of the sample, about a quarter falls within the top ten clones. This specimen consisted of PBMCs, obtained before or after stereotactic body radiation therapy (not recorded which). Receptors originate from a donor aged 50 or older with non-small cell lung cancer.

Concerning this clonotype itself: A far larger clone lies a single base away; this is likely a read error. The gene calls are TRBV11-3 and TRBJ2-2, with 7 positions matching TRBD1. Germline-derived CDR1 and CDR2 are SGHNT and YENEEA. The CDR3 contains 15 residues. DNA for the CDR3: TGTGACAGCAGTTTAGGGGGCCAGGGGAGCGGGGAGCTGTTTTTT. This codes for CDSSLGGQGSGELFF.

Comments on this clonotype: This probably arose from a read error, given a far larger clone one base away. The CDR3 DNA reads TGTGCCAGCAGTGACGGACAGGGGGCATATACGCAGTATTTT. Amino acids: CASSDGQGAYTQYF. The chain recombines TRBV6-1 with TRBJ2-3, with 11 positions matching TRBD1. Trimming cost V 3 bases and J 7 bases; bases outside gene matches: 3. CDR1 is MNHNS and CDR2 is SASEGT in the germline V gene. This CDR3 contains 14 residues.

Concerning this clonotype itself: The DNA is omitted, as the CDR3 cannot be located on it reliably, and the CDR3 follows TCRdb's listing. CDR3 sequence: CASSTSDSAKQLF. The chain employs TRBV28 and TRBJ2-1; the D segment call TRBD2 is taken from the table without a DNA check. The CDR3 contains 13 residues when both ends are counted. Per the germline V gene, CDR1 is MDHEN and CDR2 is SYDVKM.

This clonotype is medium-sized within its sample. V is TRBV5-1 and J is TRBJ2-2; TRBD2 aligns across 11 bases. V lost 0 bases to trimming and J lost 0 bases; unmatched junction nucleotides: 4. The CDR3 consists of 18 residues. The germline V gene has CDR1 SGHRS and CDR2 YFSETQ. For the CDR3, the DNA is TGCGCCAGCAGCTTGGCCCAACTAGCGGGAGCGAACACCGGGGAGCTGTTTTTT. Protein: CASSLAQLAGANTGELFF.

In its sample, this clonotype was seen many times. The rearrangement links TRBV3-1 to TRBJ2-3; D gene unclear. V was trimmed by 0 bases and J by 8 bases, leaving 6 bases between them. CDR1 is LGHDT and CDR2 is YNNKEL in the germline V gene (reference sequence). The CDR3 consists of 12 residues. CDR3 loop: CASSQDTRTQYF. For the CDR3, the DNA is TGTGCCAGCAGCCAAGACACCCGTACGCAGTATTTT.

This chain connects TRBV30 to TRBJ2-7, with D tentatively TRBD2 (6 bases). V lost 8 bases to trimming and J lost 0 bases, with 14 bases between them. Per the germline V gene, CDR1 is GTSNPN and CDR2 is SVGIG (reference sequence). The CDR3 has 13 amino acids. CDR3 nucleotide sequence: TGTGCCCTGGAGGGCAGGCCCTCCTACGAGCAGTACTTC. Protein: CALEGRPSYEQYF.

This clonotype is categorized as medium-sized. V and J are TRBV19 and TRBJ2-7, with 10 bases identical to TRBD2. Unmatched junction bases numbered 6, after V lost 9 bases and J lost 1 base. The CDR3 covers 14 residues. The germline gives CDR1 LNHDA, CDR2 SQIVND (reference sequence). The CDR3 nucleotides are TGTGCCAGCAGCCGGACTAGCGGTTCCTACGAGCAGTACTTC. This encodes CASSRTSGSYEQYF.

This clonotype appeared once. One base away lies a much larger clone, so this may be a sequencing read error. This rearrangement joins TRBV5-5 to TRBJ2-5, with D tentatively TRBD2 (6 bases). CDR1 is SGHKS, CDR2 YYEKEE, per germline (reference sequence). There are 14 residues in the CDR3. CDR3 nucleotide sequence: TGTGTCAGCAGCCGCCGCGGGGACCAAGAGACCCAGTACTTC. Amino acids: CVSSRRGDQETQYF.

The chain uses TRBV18 and TRBJ2-5; no clear D gene. The germline V and J ends were trimmed by 4 bases and 2 bases, with 5 bases remaining between them. Germline V gene data show CDR1 as KGHSH and CDR2 as LQKENI. CDR3 length: 12 amino acids. CDR3 region: CASSRGQETQYF. For the CDR3, the DNA is TGTGCCAGCTCACGGGGTCAAGAGACCCAGTACTTC.

This clonotype was seen repeatedly, ten times or more. The chain uses TRBV18 and TRBJ2-3, with no clear D. Germline V gene sequence: CDR1 KGHSH, CDR2 LQKENI. This CDR3 is built from 11 residues. V was cut by 3 bases and J by 2 bases, with 0 bases left in between. CDR3 nucleotide sequence: TGTGCCAGCTCACCCACAGATACGCAGTATTTT. Amino acids: CASSPTDTQYF.

This clonotype was picked up many times. CDR3 region: CASSGQGLAGYNEQFF. CDR3 nucleotides: TGTGCCAGCTCGGGGCAGGGACTAGCGGGCTACAATGAGCAGTTCTTC. V usage is TRBV18 and J usage is TRBJ2-1, with 12 bases fitting TRBD2. Germline V CDR1 and CDR2: KGHSH, LQKENI. The V gene end was trimmed by 6 bases and the J gene end by 3 bases; junction bases not matched to a gene: 6. The CDR3 spans 16 residues. The complete variable domain, with remaining parts taken from reference TRBV18 and TRBJ2-1, reads NAGVMQNPRHLVRRRGQEARLRCSPMKGHSHVYWYRQLPEEGLKFMVYLQKENIIDESGMPKERFSAEFPKEGPSILRIQQVVRGDSAAYFCASSGQGLAGYNEQFFGPGTRLTVL.

The chain is built from TRBV6-4 and TRBJ2-2; a weak D match, TRBD2 (5 bases). Looked up from germline, CDR1 is MRHNA and CDR2 is SNTAGT. CDR3 length: 13 amino acids. V gave up 4 bases and J gave up 4 bases, with 7 bases separating them. The CDR3 region is CASSVEGTGELFF. In DNA, the CDR3 is TGTGCCAGCAGTGTTGAGGGCACCGGGGAGCTGTTTTTT.

The V and J genes are TRBV27 and TRBJ2-2; TRBD1 aligns across 8 bases. V trimming: 1 base; J trimming: 0 bases; junction bases outside the gene matches: 4. The CDR3 runs 17 residues. Germline CDR1 is MNHEY and CDR2 is SMNVEV (reference sequence). CDR3 sequence (DNA): TGTGCCAGCAGTTTATATGCAGGGGGCGCGAACACCGGGGAGCTGTTTTTT. This sequence encodes CASSLYAGGANTGELFF.

The chain joins TRBV7-8 to TRBJ2-2; TRBD1 aligns across 7 bases. Germline V gene lookup returns CDR1 SGHVS and CDR2 FQNEAQ. The CDR3 runs to 17 residues. For the CDR3, the DNA is TGTGAAAGCAGCTTAGGGCGGAGACAGGGAATCACCGGGGAGCTGTTTTTT. Encoded protein: CESSLGRRQGITGELFF.

The table lists this clonotype with a count of one. The CDR3 reads CSATTGQGRGYTF. In DNA form, the CDR3 reads TGCAGTGCTACCACCGGCCAGGGAAGAGGCTACACCTTC. The chain employs TRBV20-1 and TRBJ1-2, with D perhaps matching TRBD1 (5 bases). The germline V and J ends were trimmed by 4 bases and 8 bases, with 17 bases remaining between them. This CDR3 is 13 amino acids long. CDR1 is DFQATT and CDR2 is SNEGSKA in the germline V gene (reference sequence).

This chain connects TRBV7-2 to TRBJ1-2, with 10 bases that match TRBD1. Germline V gene sequence: CDR1 SGHTA, CDR2 FQGNSA. CDR3 length: 16 residues. V lost 5 bases, J lost 4 bases, and 10 bases stayed unmatched. The DNA for the CDR3 is TGTGCCAGCAGCGTCCGACAGGGGGCGGGAGGCTATGGCTACACCTTC. Translating gives CASSVRQGAGGYGYTF.

DNA of the CDR3: TGCAGTGCTAGGGATCCATCCATGAACACTGAAGCTTTCTTT. Protein: CSARDPSMNTEAFF. The rearrangement joins TRBV20-1 to TRBJ1-1; D is unclear. V lost 3 bases, J lost 0 bases, and 11 bases lay in between. CDR3 length equals 14 residues. Per germline, CDR1 DFQATT and CDR2 SNEGSKA (reference sequence).

Of note for this clonotype: It differs at one base from a far larger clone, so likely a read error. The chain is built from TRBV28 and TRBJ2-2; 7 bases map to TRBD2. The CDR3 loop spans 16 amino acids. V was pared by 6 bases and J by 5 bases, with 12 bases of the junction left unmatched. Germline loops: CDR1 MDHEN, CDR2 SYDVKM. CDR3 sequence: CASSLSTWGGTGELFF. The DNA of the CDR3 is TGTGCCAGCAGCCTCAGTACCTGGGGAGGGACCGGGGAGCTGTTTTTT.

This clonotype was observed many times. This clone may be a read error of a much larger clone one base away. The chain carries TRBV27 and TRBJ2-7; D is undetermined. Germline V CDR1 and CDR2: MNHEY, SMNVEV (reference sequence). Trimming took 7 bases from V and 2 from J, leaving 15 bases between them. This CDR3 contains 14 residues. The CDR3 is CASIPVGLTYEQYF. The CDR3 DNA reads TGTGCCAGCATCCCCGTGGGGTTAACCTACGAGCAGTACTTC.

As regards this clonotype: One base separates it from a far larger clone, so it is likely a read error. This sequence joins TRBV11-2 and TRBJ2-2; D call uncertain. The germline V gene encodes CDR1 SGHAT and CDR2 FQNNGV. This CDR3 comprises 15 residues. Trimming stripped 5 bases from V and 4 bases from J, with 14 bases between. The CDR3, as DNA: TGTGCCAGCAGCATCAACGGGTTGGGCACCGGGGAGCTGTTTTTT. Its translation: CASSINGLGTGELFF.

The chain couples TRBV20-1 to TRBJ2-7, with 10 bases aligning to TRBD1. Germline V CDR1 and CDR2: DFQATT, SNEGSKA (reference sequence). The J segment lost 3 bases and the V segment lost 6 bases, leaving 8 bases of the junction unmatched. The CDR3 contains 14 residues. The CDR3 DNA sequence: TGCAGTGCCCAGCTTGGGACAGGGGACTACGAGCAGTACTTC. This sequence encodes CSAQLGTGDYEQYF.

The V and J genes are TRBV12-3 or TRBV12-4 and TRBJ2-2; the D is unclear. Trimming took 7 bases from V and 8 from J, leaving 14 bases between them. The CDR3 is 13 residues long. The CDR3 loop is CASTHLRAGELFF. In DNA form, the CDR3 reads TGTGCCAGCACTCATCTAAGGGCAGGGGAGCTGTTTTTT.

This clonotype was seen many times. V gene TRBV7-3 combines with J gene TRBJ2-1; 7 bases agree with TRBD2. The length of the CDR3 is 14 residues. Germline V gene lookup returns CDR1 SGHTA and CDR2 FQGTGA. Trimming took 0 bases from V and 5 from J; bases not matched to a gene: 1. CDR3 sequence reads: CASSLTSGNNEQFF. CDR3 bases: TGTGCCAGCAGCTTAACAAGCGGGAACAATGAGCAGTTCTTC. The whole variable domain, filled in from reference TRBV7-3 and TRBJ2-1, reads GAGVSQTPSNKVTEKGKYVELRCDPISGHTALYWYRQSLGQGPEFLIYFQGTGAADDSGLPNDRFFAVRPEGSVSTLKIQRTERGDSAVYLCASSLTSGNNEQFFGPGTRLTVL.

This clonotype is labeled as medium-sized. V and J are TRBV12-3 or TRBV12-4 and TRBJ1-5; maybe TRBD1 (6 bases). V was shortened by 6 bases and J by 2 bases, with 11 bases between the two germline ends. CDR3 length equals 14 residues. For the CDR3, the DNA is TGTGCCAGCAGGACGACAGGAGGCAATCAGCCCCAGCATTTT. It translates to CASRTTGGNQPQHF.

The V call is TRBV11-3, the J call TRBJ2-3, with D perhaps matching TRBD2 (6 bases). Germline CDR1 reads SGHNT; CDR2 reads YENEEA. V was pared by 7 bases and J by 8 bases, with 25 bases between. This CDR3 is built from 16 residues. CDR3 coding DNA: TGTGCCAGCATCCTAGGGCGGGCGGGAAGCTCAGGTACGCAGTATTTT. Translated: CASILGRAGSSGTQYF. The full variable domain, with the rest looked up from reference TRBV11-3 and TRBJ2-3, is EAGVVQSPRYKIIEKKQPVAFWCNPISGHNTLYWYLQNLGQGPELLIRYENEEAVDDSQLPKDRFSAERLKGVDSTLKIQPAELGDSAVYLCASILGRAGSSGTQYFGPGTRLTVL.

This clonotype is medium-sized. The gene calls are TRBV24-1 and TRBJ1-5, with a weak D call TRBD1 (5 bases). The CDR3 has 15 residues. CDR1 is KGHDR, CDR2 SFDVKD, per germline. V lost 3 bases to trimming and J lost 2 bases, with 10 bases between them. The CDR3 loop reads CATSDADSGNQPQHF. Written as DNA, the CDR3 is TGTGCCACCAGTGATGCCGACAGTGGCAATCAGCCCCAGCATTTT.

This clonotype was found a few times. A far larger clone lies a single base away; this is likely a read error. The limits of the CDR3 on the DNA are not certain, so only TCRdb's listed CDR3 is given. This chain uses TRBV24-1 with TRBJ1-5; the table assigns TRBD1, which was not confirmed against the DNA. The CDR3 comprises 16 residues, both ends counted. Germline-derived CDR1 and CDR2 are KGHDR and SFDVKD. The CDR3 loop reads CATSPAWGAGNQPQRF.

With regard to this clonotype: A far bigger clonotype differs at one base, so this is likely a read error. The gene calls are TRBV6-4 and TRBJ1-5; 7 nucleotides line up with TRBD1. The CDR3 has 15 residues. CDR1 MRHNA and CDR2 SNTAGT come from the germline V gene. The CDR3 nucleotides read TGTGCCAGCAGTTACTCGAGGGACAGTAATAAGCCCCAGCATTTT. It specifies CASSYSRDSNKPQHF.